This T cell receptor (beta chain) comes out of a study of blood T cell repertoires in COVID-19 (dated by TCRdb to the early 2020s). Background for the entire study: Samples covering the acute and convalescent phases of COVID-19 were provided by collaborators in the United States, Italy and Spain. A de-identified subject ID, COVID-19 status, age in years and sex were almost always included in the sample metadata. The repertoires were made available in a free public database intended to serve as a resource for research on the immune response to SARS-CoV-2. The samples were drawn from two sources: the first 160 participants of the ongoing ImmuneRACE study, and approximately 1,300 subjects contributed by 6 global collaborators. Where available, HLA class I and class II types were obtained from metadata supplied by the sample provider rather than from assay-based typing. The material from the prospective study consisted of cDNA or gDNA derived from T cells, B-cell-depleted T cells, or PBMCs. Deeply sampled blood TCRbeta repertoires from subjects exposed to, actively infected with, or recovered from COVID-19 were included in the dataset. Results and caveats for the whole study, not just this receptor: How much clinical and demographic metadata was included differed by source and by participant, and the metadata was provided uncurated.

The collaborating institutions used their own protocols to collect whole blood in K2EDTA tubes. Collaborator samples were shipped for TCRbeta analysis as frozen whole blood, isolated PBMCs, or DNA extracted from either sample type. Comments on this clone: This clone's antigen is unknown. Base quality data are lacking; no much larger clone is found one base away.

The immunoSEQ Assay, a bias-controlled multiplex PCR, was used to amplify TCRbeta CDR3 regions from genomic DNA. From the authors' description of their analysis: Within the assay, amplification of reference gene primers was used to estimate how many nucleated cells each sample contained. To quantify the absolute abundance of each unique TCRbeta CDR3 rearrangement, sequence reads were collapsed and filtered. For each sample, productive Simpson clonality was calculated as the square root of Simpson's diversity index over productive rearrangements. What TCRdb holds here is the immuneACCESS table cut down to in-frame rearrangements. Part of the clones is not present; checked against another copy, under half of the missing clones reflect an unresolved V gene, and the others are unexplained. The V and J calls and the clone size are those of that table, but D and trimming were determined from the DNA. This sample is represented by around 180,000 clones; roughly nine tenths of them were singletons. The ten largest account for roughly 20% of the sample.

Trimming costs V 6 bases and J 6 bases, and their ends lie 9 bases apart. The CDR3 holds 13 amino acids from the cysteine to the phenylalanine. Of the read, only the CDR3 DNA is kept; its 39 bases are in frame from base 1. CDR1 and CDR2 (ENHRY, SYGVKD) derive from the germline V gene. Sequenced material: peripheral blood. Recombination joined TRBV10-3 with TRBJ1-6, with the identity of the D gene unclear. The source is a man aged 65-85 years with active or convalescent COVID-19. The CDR3 in this case is CAISGPLNSPLHF. The DNA sequence is as follows: TGTGCCATCAGCGGTCCTCTTAATTCACCCCTCCACTTT.